This T cell receptor beta chain was recorded in a study of tumor and adjacent non-tumor tissue in lung cancer. No cell sorting was done before RNA was extracted from the tissue. This non-tumor lung sample came from over 3 cm beyond the tumor edge. Germline assignment: CDR1 SGHAT and CDR2 FQNNGV. This CDR3 spans 16 amino acids. Three rounds of nested PCR, following a modified ARM-PCR protocol, produced the TCRbeta library. TCRdb called the multiplex PCR reads again in MiXCR, with one record for every CDR3 protein. Among some 73,000 distinct CDR3 sequences, about 82% were seen once, and the ten largest hold 40% to 65%. Comment on this clonotype: As the CDR3 is not closed by the conserved phenylalanine or tryptophan, this likely results from a read error.

This sequence originates from a man aged 55 to 70 with non-small cell lung cancer. The rearrangement uses TRBV11-2 and TRBJ2-5, with D possibly being TRBD2 (7 bases). Sequenced: distant non-tumor lung tissue. As DNA, the CDR3 is TGTGTAAGCACCTCCACAATGGGGGGGCCAAAGGAGACCCAGTACCTC. Translation: CVSTSTMGGPKETQYL.